This T cell receptor beta chain was identified during a study of human T cells and chemical hapten exposure. Study-wide results and limits: Significantly more large CDR3 similarity clusters were formed by expanded TCRs than by controls.

In this sample, this clonotype turned up a few times. What it binds is not known. Germline V gives CDR1 SNHLY, CDR2 FYNNEI. Trimming took off 4 bases at V and 5 bases at J, with 5 bases between the two ends. This CDR3 comprises 12 residues. The study used a library that attached unique molecular identifiers to individual cDNA molecules. MiXCR was run by TCRdb on the RACE reads, yielding one entry per CDR3 protein. This sample has approximately 80,000 distinct CDR3 sequences, with 7% to 8% found just once. Time point meaning: patch test 1, 2 weeks after DPC sensitization. Treatment indicated: therapeutic diphenylcyclopropenone sensitization with weekly scalp DPC. Researchers sampled blood before each patch test went on.

The material sequenced was whole blood, taken in connection with sensitization to the hapten diphenylcyclopropenone (DPC). The genes are TRBV2 and TRBJ2-2; D gene unclear. The receptor comes from a woman aged 25 to 39 with alopecia areata. Some clones in this sample may be carry-over from other donors' samples. Here the CDR3 DNA reads TGTGCCAGCAGTGGGGATACCGGGGAGCTGTTTTTT. Its translation is CASSGDTGELFF.